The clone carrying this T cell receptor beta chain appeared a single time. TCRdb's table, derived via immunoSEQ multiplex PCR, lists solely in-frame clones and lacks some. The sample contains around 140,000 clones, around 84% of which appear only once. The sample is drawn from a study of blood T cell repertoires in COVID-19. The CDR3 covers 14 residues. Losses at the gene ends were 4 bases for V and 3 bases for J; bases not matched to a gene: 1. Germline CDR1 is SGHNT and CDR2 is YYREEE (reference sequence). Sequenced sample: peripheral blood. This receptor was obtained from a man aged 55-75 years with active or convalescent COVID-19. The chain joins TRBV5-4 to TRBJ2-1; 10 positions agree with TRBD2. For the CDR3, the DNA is TGTGCCAGCAGCGGGACTAGCGACTACAATGAGCAGTTCTTC. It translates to CASSGTSDYNEQFF. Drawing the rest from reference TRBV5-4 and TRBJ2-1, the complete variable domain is ETGVTQSPTHLIKTRGQQVTLRCSSQSGHNTVSWYQQALGQGPQFIFQYYREEENGRGNFPPRFSGLQFPNYSSELNVNALELDDSALYLCASSGTSDYNEQFFGPGTRLTVL.